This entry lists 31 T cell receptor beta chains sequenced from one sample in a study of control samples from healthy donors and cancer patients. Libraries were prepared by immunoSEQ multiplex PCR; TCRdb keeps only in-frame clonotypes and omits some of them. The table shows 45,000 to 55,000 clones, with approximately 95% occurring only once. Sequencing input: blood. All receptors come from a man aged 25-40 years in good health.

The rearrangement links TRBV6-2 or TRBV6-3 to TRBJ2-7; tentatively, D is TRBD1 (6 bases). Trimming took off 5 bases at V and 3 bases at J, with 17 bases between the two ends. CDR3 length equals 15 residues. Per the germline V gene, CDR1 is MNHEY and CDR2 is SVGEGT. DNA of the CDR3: TGTGCCAGCAGTCAGGACGGGTGGGACATCTACGAGCAGTACTTC. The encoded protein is CASSQDGWDIYEQYF.

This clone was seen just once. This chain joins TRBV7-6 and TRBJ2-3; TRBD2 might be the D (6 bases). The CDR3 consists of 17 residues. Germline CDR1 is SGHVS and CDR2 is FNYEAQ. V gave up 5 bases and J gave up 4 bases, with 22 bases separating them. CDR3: CASSPAPTSVQADTQYF. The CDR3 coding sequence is TGTGCCAGCAGCCCAGCCCCGACTAGTGTCCAAGCAGATACGCAGTATTTT.

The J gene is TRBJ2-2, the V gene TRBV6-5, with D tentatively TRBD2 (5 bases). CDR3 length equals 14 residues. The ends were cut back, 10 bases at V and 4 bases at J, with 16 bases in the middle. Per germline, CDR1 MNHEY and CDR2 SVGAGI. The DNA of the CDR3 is TGTGCCACCCGCCAACTTGCGGGCACCGGGGAGCTGTTTTTT. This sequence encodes CATRQLAGTGELFF.

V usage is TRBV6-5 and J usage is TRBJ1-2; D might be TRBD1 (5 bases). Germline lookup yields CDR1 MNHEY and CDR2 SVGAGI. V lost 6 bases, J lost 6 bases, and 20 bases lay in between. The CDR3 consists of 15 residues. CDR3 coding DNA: TGTGCCAGCAGCACTGAGGTACGGGGACCCAATGGCTACACCTTC. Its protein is CASSTEVRGPNGYTF.

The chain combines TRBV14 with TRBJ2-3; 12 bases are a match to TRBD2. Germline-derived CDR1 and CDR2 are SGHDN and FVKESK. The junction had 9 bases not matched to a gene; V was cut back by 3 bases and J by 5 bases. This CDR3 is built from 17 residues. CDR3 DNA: TGTGCCAGCAGCCACCTTCTAGCGGGAGGGGATAAAGATACGCAGTATTTT. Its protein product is CASSHLLAGGDKDTQYF.

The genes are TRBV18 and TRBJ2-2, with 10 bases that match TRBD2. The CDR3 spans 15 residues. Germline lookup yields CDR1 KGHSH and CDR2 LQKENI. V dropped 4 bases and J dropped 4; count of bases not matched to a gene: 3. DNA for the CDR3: TGTGCCAGCTCACTCGGACTAGCGGTCACCGGGGAGCTGTTTTTT. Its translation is CASSLGLAVTGELFF. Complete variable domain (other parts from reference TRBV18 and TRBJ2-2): NAGVMQNPRHLVRRRGQEARLRCSPMKGHSHVYWYRQLPEEGLKFMVYLQKENIIDESGMPKERFSAEFPKEGPSILRIQQVVRGDSAAYFCASSLGLAVTGELFFGEGSRLTVL.

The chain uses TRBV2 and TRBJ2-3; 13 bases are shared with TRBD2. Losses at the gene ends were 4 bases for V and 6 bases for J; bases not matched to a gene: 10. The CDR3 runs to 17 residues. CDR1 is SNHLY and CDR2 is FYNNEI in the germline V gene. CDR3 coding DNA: TGTGCCAGCAGTGCCATCCTACGGACTAGCGGGAGCGATACGCAGTATTTT. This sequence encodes CASSAILRTSGSDTQYF.

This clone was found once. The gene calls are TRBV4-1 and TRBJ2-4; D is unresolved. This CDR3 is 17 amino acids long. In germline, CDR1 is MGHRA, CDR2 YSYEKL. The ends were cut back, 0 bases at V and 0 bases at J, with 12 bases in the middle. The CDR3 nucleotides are TGCGCCAGCAGCCAAGATAGGCCTCAGCTAGCCAAAAACATTCAGTACTTC. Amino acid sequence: CASSQDRPQLAKNIQYF.

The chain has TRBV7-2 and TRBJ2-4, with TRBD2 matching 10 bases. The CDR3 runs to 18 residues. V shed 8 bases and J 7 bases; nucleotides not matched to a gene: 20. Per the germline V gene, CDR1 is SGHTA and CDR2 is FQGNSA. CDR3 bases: TGTGCCAGCGGCCCCCGGACTAGCGGAACTCTTATGGGGAACATTCAGTACTTC. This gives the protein CASGPRTSGTLMGNIQYF.

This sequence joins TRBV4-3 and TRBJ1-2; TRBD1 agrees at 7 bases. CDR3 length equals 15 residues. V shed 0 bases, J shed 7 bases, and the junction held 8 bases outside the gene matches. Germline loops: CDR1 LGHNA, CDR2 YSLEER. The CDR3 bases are TGCGCCAGCAGCCAAGACAACAGGGGAGAACGTGGCTACACCTTC. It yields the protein CASSQDNRGERGYTF.

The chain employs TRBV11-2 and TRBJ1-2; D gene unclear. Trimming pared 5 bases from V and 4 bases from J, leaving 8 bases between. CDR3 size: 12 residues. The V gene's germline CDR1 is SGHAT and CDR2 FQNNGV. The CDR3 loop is CASSQSVYGYTF. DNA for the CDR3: TGTGCCAGCAGCCAGAGCGTCTATGGCTACACCTTC.

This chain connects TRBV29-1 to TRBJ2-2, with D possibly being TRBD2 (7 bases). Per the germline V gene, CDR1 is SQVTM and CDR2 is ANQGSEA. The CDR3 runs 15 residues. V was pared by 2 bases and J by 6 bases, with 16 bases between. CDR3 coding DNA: TGCAGCGTTGAACTGGGGGGGGAGGGGGCCGGGGAGCTGTTTTTT. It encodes CSVELGGEGAGELFF.

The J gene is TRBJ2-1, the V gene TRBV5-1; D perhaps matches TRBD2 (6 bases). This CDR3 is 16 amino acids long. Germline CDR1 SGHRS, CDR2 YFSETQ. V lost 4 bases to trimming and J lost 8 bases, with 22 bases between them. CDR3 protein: CASSPTPLPPGDEQFF. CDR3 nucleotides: TGCGCCAGCAGCCCAACCCCCTTACCCCCGGGGGATGAGCAGTTCTTC.

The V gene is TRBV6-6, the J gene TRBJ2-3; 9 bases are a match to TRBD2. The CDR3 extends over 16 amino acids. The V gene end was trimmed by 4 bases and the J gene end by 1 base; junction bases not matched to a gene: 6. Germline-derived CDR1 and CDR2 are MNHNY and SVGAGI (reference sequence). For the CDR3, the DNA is TGTGCCAGCAGTTTCTCTAGCGGGATCCGCACAGATACGCAGTATTTT. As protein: CASSFSSGIRTDTQYF.

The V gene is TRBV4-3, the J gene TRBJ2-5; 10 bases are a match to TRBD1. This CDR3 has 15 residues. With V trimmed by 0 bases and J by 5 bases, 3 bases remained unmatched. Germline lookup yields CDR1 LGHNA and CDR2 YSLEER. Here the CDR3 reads CASSQDGTGDETQYF. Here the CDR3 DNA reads TGCGCCAGCAGCCAAGATGGGACAGGGGACGAGACCCAGTACTTC.

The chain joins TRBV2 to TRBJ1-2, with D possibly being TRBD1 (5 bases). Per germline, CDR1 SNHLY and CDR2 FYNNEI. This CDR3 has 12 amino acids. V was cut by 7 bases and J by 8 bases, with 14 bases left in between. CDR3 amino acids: CASNLGPGGYTF. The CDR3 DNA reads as TGTGCCAGCAACTTGGGGCCGGGGGGCTACACCTTC.

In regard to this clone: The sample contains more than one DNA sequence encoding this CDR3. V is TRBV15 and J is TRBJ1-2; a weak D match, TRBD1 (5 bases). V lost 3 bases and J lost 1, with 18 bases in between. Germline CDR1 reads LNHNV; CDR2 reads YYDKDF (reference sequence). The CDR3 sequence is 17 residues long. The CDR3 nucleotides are TGTGCCACCAGCAGGGATCTTGGGGCAGGGCTTAACTATGGCTACACCTTC. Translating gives CATSRDLGAGLNYGYTF.

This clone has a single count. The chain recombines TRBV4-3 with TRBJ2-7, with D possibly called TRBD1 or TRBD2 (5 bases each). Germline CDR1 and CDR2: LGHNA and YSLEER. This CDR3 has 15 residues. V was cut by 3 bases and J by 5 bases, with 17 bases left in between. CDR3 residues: CASSQASRDLNEQYF. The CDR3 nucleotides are TGCGCCAGCAGCCAGGCTTCCCGGGACCTAAACGAGCAGTACTTC.

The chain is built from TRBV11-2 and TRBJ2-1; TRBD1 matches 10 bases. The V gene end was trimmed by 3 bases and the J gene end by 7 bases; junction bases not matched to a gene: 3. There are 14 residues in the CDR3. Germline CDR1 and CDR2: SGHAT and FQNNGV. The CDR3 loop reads CASSFLDRGNEQFF. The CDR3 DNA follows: TGTGCCAGCAGCTTCCTGGACAGGGGGAATGAGCAGTTCTTC.

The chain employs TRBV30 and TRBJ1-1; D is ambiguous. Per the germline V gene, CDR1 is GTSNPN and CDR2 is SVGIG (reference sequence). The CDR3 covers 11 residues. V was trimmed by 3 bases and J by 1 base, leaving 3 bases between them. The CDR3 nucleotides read TGTGCCTGGAGCAGGAACACTGAAGCTTTCTTT. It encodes CAWSRNTEAFF.

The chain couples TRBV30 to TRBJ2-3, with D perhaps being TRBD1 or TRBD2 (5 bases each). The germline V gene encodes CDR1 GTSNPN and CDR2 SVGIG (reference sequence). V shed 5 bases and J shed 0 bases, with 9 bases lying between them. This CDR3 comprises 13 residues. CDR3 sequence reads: CAWSGASTDTQYF. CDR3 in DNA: TGTGCCTGGTCCGGGGCAAGCACAGATACGCAGTATTTT. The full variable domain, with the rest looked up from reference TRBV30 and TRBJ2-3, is SQTIHQWPATLVQPVGSPLSLECTVEGTSNPNLYWYRQAAGRGLQLLFYSVGIGQISSEVPQNLSASRPQDRQFILSSKKLLLSDSGFYLCAWSGASTDTQYFGPGTRLTVL.

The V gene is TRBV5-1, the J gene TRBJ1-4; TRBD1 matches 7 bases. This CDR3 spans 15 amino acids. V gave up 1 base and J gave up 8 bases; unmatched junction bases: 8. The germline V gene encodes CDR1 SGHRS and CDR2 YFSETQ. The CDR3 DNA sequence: TGCGCCAGCAGCTTGACAGGGGCTCGGCAAGAAAAACTGTTTTTT. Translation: CASSLTGARQEKLFF.

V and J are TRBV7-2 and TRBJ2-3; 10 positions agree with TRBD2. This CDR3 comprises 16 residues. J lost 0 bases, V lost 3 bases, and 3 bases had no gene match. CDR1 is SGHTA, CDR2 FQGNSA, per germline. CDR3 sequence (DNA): TGTGCCAGCAGCTTTCTAGCGGGAGTTAGCACAGATACGCAGTATTTT. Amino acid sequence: CASSFLAGVSTDTQYF.

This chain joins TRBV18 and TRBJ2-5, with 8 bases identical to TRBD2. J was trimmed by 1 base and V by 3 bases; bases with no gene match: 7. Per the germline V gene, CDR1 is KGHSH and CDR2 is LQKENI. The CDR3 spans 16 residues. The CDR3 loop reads CASSPLSSGPQETQYF. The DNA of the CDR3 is TGTGCCAGCTCACCCCTTTCTAGCGGGCCCCAAGAGACCCAGTACTTC.

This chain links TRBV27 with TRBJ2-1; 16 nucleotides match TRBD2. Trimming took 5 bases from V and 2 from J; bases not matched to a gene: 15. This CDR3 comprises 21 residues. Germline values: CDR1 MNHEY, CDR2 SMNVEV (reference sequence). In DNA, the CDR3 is TGTGCCAGCAGTGCGATAACGGGACTAGCGGGAGGGAAGCATACCTACAATGAGCAGTTCTTC. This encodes CASSAITGLAGGKHTYNEQFF.

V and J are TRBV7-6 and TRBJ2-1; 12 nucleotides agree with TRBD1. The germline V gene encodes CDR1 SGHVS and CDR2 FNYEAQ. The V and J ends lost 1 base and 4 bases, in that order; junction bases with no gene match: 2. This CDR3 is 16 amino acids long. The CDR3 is CASSLGGQGAYNEQFF. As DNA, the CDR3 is TGTGCCAGCAGCTTAGGGGGACAGGGGGCTTACAATGAGCAGTTCTTC. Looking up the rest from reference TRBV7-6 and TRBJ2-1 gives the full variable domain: GAGVSQSPRYKVTKRGQDVALRCDPISGHVSLYWYRQALGQGPEFLTYFNYEAQQDKSGLPNDRFSAERPEGSISTLTIQRTEQRDSAMYRCASSLGGQGAYNEQFFGPGTRLTVL.

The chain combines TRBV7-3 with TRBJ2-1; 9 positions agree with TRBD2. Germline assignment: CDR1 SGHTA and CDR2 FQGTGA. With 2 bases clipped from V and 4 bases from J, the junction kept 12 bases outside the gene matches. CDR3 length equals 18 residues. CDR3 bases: TGTGCCAGCAGCTTAGGTGTACGGGAGCTAGCGGGGTACAATGAGCAGTTCTTC. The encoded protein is CASSLGVRELAGYNEQFF.

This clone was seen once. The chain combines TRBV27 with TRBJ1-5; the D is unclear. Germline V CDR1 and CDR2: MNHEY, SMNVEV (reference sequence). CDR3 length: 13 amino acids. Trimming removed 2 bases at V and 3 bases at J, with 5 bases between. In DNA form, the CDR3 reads TGTGCCAGCAGTTTACGGTACAATCAGCCCCAGCATTTT. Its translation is CASSLRYNQPQHF.

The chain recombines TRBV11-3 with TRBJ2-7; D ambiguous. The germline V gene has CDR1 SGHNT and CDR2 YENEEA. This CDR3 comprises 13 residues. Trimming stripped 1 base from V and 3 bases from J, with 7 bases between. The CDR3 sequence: CASSLGASYEQYF. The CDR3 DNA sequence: TGTGCCAGCAGCTTAGGCGCTAGCTACGAGCAGTACTTC.

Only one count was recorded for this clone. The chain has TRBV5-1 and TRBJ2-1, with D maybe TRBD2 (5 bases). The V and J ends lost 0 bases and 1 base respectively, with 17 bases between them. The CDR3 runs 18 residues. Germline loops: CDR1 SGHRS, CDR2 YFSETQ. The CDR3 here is CASSLAGSPRSSYNEQFF. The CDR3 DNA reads TGCGCCAGCAGCTTGGCGGGATCCCCCAGGTCGTCCTACAATGAGCAGTTCTTC.

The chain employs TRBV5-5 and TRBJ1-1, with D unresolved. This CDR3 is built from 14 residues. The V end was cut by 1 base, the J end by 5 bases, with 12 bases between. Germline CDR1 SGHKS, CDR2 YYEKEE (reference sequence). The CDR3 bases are TGTGCCAGCAGCTTGAGGGTGGGAGGAACTGAAGCTTTCTTT. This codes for CASSLRVGGTEAFF. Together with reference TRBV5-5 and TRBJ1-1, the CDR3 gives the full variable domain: DAGVTQSPTHLIKTRGQQVTLRCSPISGHKSVSWYQQVLGQGPQFIFQYYEKEERGRGNFPDRFSARQFPNYSSELNVNALLLGDSALYLCASSLRVGGTEAFFGQGTRLTVV.